The 31 T cell receptor beta chains below come from one sample, sequenced in a study of T cell responses to AZD1222 COVID-19 vaccine. The assay was immunoSEQ multiplex PCR, and TCRdb's table has in-frame clones only and misses some. The sample records over 85,000 clones, 92% being singletons. The specimen was peripheral blood, collected 28 days after the second AZD1222 dose. Every receptor here comes from an adult who received the AZD1222 COVID-19 vaccine.

The gene calls are TRBV7-8 and TRBJ1-1, with 8 bases that match TRBD1. The CDR3 length is 15 residues. Trimming cost V 5 bases and J 4 bases; bases outside gene matches: 9. In germline, CDR1 is SGHVS, CDR2 FQNEAQ. The CDR3 sequence is CASSPTGGDPTEAFF. CDR3 coding DNA: TGTGCCAGCAGCCCTACAGGGGGGGACCCCACTGAAGCTTTCTTT.

The chain employs TRBV5-1 and TRBJ1-1; D might be TRBD1 (5 bases). The V gene lost 7 bases and the J gene lost 7 bases, with 20 bases spanning the gap. Germline V gene data show CDR1 as SGHRS and CDR2 as YFSETQ. This CDR3 has 14 amino acids. The CDR3 coding sequence is TGCGCCAGCTCCAGCGGGGCTTCTATGGGTGAAGCTTTCTTT. It yields the protein CASSSGASMGEAFF.

The J gene is TRBJ2-5, the V gene TRBV5-4, with D perhaps matching TRBD1 (6 bases). There are 13 residues in the CDR3. Germline V gene data show CDR1 as SGHNT and CDR2 as YYREEE (reference sequence). Trimming shortened V by 1 base and J by 5 bases, and 9 bases separated the two germline ends. In DNA form, the CDR3 reads TGTGCCAGCAGCTTGCAGGGGCTCGAGACCCAGTACTTC. Translated: CASSLQGLETQYF.

The chain combines TRBV30 with TRBJ2-7, with a tentative D call TRBD1 (5 bases). Trimming shortened V by 4 bases and J by 2 bases, and 18 bases separated the two germline ends. Germline CDR1 reads GTSNPN; CDR2 reads SVGIG (reference sequence). This CDR3 spans 15 amino acids. CDR3 nucleotide sequence: TGTGCCTGGAAGGTATCGTGGGGCTCAACCTACGAGCAGTACTTC. Translating it yields CAWKVSWGSTYEQYF.

V usage is TRBV27 and J usage is TRBJ1-1; no firm D call. This CDR3 region has 14 residues. Trimming took off 6 bases at V and 1 base at J, with 12 bases between the two ends. From germline, CDR1 is MNHEY and CDR2 SMNVEV (reference sequence). The CDR3 DNA follows: TGTGCCAGCAGCCCGGACTCCTGGAACACTGAAGCTTTCTTT. Translation: CASSPDSWNTEAFF.

The chain links TRBV5-4 to TRBJ2-5; TRBD2 matches at 7 bases. The CDR3 has 17 residues. Trimming at V came to 0 bases and at J to 3 bases, leaving 11 bases not matched to a gene. The germline gives CDR1 SGHNT, CDR2 YYREEE (reference sequence). The CDR3: CASSLGEEAGDEETQYF. The CDR3 DNA follows: TGTGCCAGCAGCTTGGGGGAAGAGGCGGGGGATGAAGAGACCCAGTACTTC.

The chain couples TRBV5-8 to TRBJ1-5; the D is unclear. The germline CDR1 and CDR2 sequences are SGHTS and YDEGEE. Trimming took off 1 base at V and 3 bases at J, with 11 bases between the two ends. This CDR3 has 15 residues. The CDR3 spells CASSLRSVYNQPQHF. CDR3 sequence (DNA): TGTGCCAGCAGCTTGCGCAGCGTTTACAATCAGCCCCAGCATTTT.

This sequence joins TRBV7-9 and TRBJ2-2; 7 bases align to TRBD1. The CDR3 loop spans 16 amino acids. Germline V gene sequence: CDR1 SEHNR, CDR2 FQNEAQ (reference sequence). V gave up 7 bases and J gave up 4 bases; unmatched junction bases: 12. The CDR3 DNA reads as TGTGCCAGCACCGACAGGGTTCCAGTGGGCACCGGGGAGCTGTTTTTT. It codes for CASTDRVPVGTGELFF.

The chain has TRBV7-9 and TRBJ2-7; 7 bases map to TRBD1. The germline V gene has CDR1 SEHNR and CDR2 FQNEAQ (reference sequence). CDR3 size: 15 residues. V was clipped by 5 bases and J by 0 bases; unmatched bases: 7. The CDR3 is CASSPGGKSSYEQYF. The CDR3 DNA reads TGTGCCAGCAGCCCAGGGGGTAAGAGCTCCTACGAGCAGTACTTC.

The chain joins TRBV5-6 to TRBJ1-6, with D possibly matching TRBD1 (5 bases). Per the germline V gene, CDR1 is SGHDT and CDR2 is YYEEEE. The length of the CDR3 is 15 residues. The V gene lost 2 bases and the J gene lost 1 base, with 7 bases spanning the gap. CDR3 amino acids: CASSFRESYNSPLHF. The DNA for the CDR3 is TGTGCCAGCAGCTTCAGGGAGTCCTATAATTCACCCCTCCACTTT.

This sequence joins TRBV7-3 and TRBJ2-7; 7 bases agree with TRBD1. CDR1 is SGHTA and CDR2 is FQGTGA in the germline V gene. CDR3 size: 13 residues. With 3 bases clipped from V and 4 bases from J, the junction kept 3 bases outside the gene matches. CDR3 in DNA: TGTGCCAGCAGCTTGTCGACAGGGTACGAGCAGTACTTC. Amino acid sequence: CASSLSTGYEQYF.

The rearrangement uses TRBV4-2 and TRBJ2-1; D remains ambiguous. Per the germline V gene, CDR1 is LGHNA and CDR2 is YNFKEQ. V was clipped by 0 bases and J by 5 bases, with 8 bases between them. This CDR3 contains 14 residues. The CDR3 loop reads CASSQDRIDNEQFF. CDR3 DNA: TGTGCCAGCAGCCAAGACAGGATTGACAATGAGCAGTTCTTC.

The rearrangement uses TRBV2 and TRBJ2-3, with TRBD2 matching 10 bases. This CDR3 has 15 residues. V lost 11 bases, J lost 1 base, and 9 bases stayed unmatched. The germline V gene encodes CDR1 SNHLY and CDR2 FYNNEI. Here the CDR3 reads CAHGTLAGGTDTQYF. CDR3 nucleotide sequence: TGTGCCCACGGGACTCTAGCGGGGGGCACAGATACGCAGTATTTT.

Here the CDR3 DNA reads TGTGCCAGCAGCTTGGCCTATACGACAGGGTTTCGCGGCAATCAGCCCCAGCATTTT. This codes for CASSLAYTTGFRGNQPQHF. The V gene is TRBV5-5, the J gene TRBJ1-5, with 7 bases aligning to TRBD1. The CDR3 extends over 19 amino acids. Germline V gene data show CDR1 as SGHKS and CDR2 as YYEKEE (reference sequence). The J segment lost 2 bases and the V segment lost 0 bases, leaving 14 bases of the junction unmatched.

This chain links TRBV9 with TRBJ1-3; D gene unclear. Trimming removed 0 bases from V and 0 bases from J, with 7 bases in between. This CDR3 spans 15 amino acids. Germline lookup yields CDR1 SGDLS and CDR2 YYNGEE. CDR3 region: CASSVAATSGNTIYF. Here the CDR3 DNA reads TGTGCCAGCAGCGTAGCTGCCACCTCTGGAAACACCATATATTTT.

The chain is built from TRBV3-1 (or the pseudogene TRBV3-2) and TRBJ2-7; no definite D call. The CDR3 has 16 amino acids. Germline CDR1 and CDR2: LGHDT and YNNKEL (reference sequence). Between the trimmed V and J ends, which lost 0 bases and 0 bases, there was a span of 12 bases. The CDR3 bases are TGTGCCAGCAGCCAAGAGTTCAGGCCTTGCTCCTACGAGCAGTACTTC. Its translation is CASSQEFRPCSYEQYF.

This CDR3 is CASSRTGDGNQPQHF. The CDR3 DNA sequence: TGTGCCAGCAGCCGGACAGGGGACGGCAATCAGCCCCAGCATTTT. V usage is TRBV7-2 and J usage is TRBJ1-5; 9 positions match TRBD1. CDR3 length: 15 residues. Germline V gene lookup returns CDR1 SGHTA and CDR2 FQGNSA. V gave up 5 bases and J gave up 2 bases; unmatched junction bases: 4.

The DNA for the CDR3 is TGTGCCAGCAGTGAAGCTCACAGGGGTGAAAAACTGTTTTTT. Its protein is CASSEAHRGEKLFF. This chain links TRBV2 with TRBJ1-4, with TRBD1 identical over 7 bases. Per the germline V gene, CDR1 is SNHLY and CDR2 is FYNNEI. V lost 0 bases and J lost 7; bases outside the gene matches: 2. The CDR3 is 14 residues long.

This rearrangement joins TRBV7-3 to TRBJ1-1; D is possibly TRBD1 (5 bases). Trimming left V 2 bases short and J 2 bases short, with 9 bases between. CDR1 is SGHTA, CDR2 FQGTGA, per germline. The CDR3 contains 14 residues. The CDR3 DNA follows: TGTGCCAGCAGCTTAGGACACGCAAACACTGAAGCTTTCTTT. It is translated as CASSLGHANTEAFF.

This chain connects TRBV4-3 to TRBJ2-3; no firm D call. CDR1 is LGHNA, CDR2 YSLEER, per germline. The CDR3 totals 16 residues. Trimming removed 0 bases from V and 6 bases from J, with 16 bases in between. CDR3 loop: CASSQDRSHLRDTQYF. CDR3 DNA sequence: TGCGCCAGCAGCCAAGATCGGAGTCACCTAAGGGATACGCAGTATTTT.

The V gene is TRBV27, the J gene TRBJ2-3; D not resolved. The V gene's germline CDR1 is MNHEY and CDR2 SMNVEV (reference sequence). V dropped 3 bases and J dropped 7 bases, with 14 bases sitting between them. There are 14 residues in the CDR3. The CDR3 DNA reads TGTGCCAGCAGTTTGTCACGGAATACGTATACGCAGTATTTT. This codes for CASSLSRNTYTQYF.

This chain connects TRBV6-5 to TRBJ1-1; possible D gene TRBD1, 6 bases. Trimming took off 2 bases at V and 4 bases at J, with 8 bases between the two ends. This CDR3 has 13 amino acids. The germline V gene has CDR1 MNHEY and CDR2 SVGAGI. As DNA, the CDR3 is TGTGCCAGCAGTTACCTGACAGGCACTGAAGCTTTCTTT. Its protein is CASSYLTGTEAFF.

The gene calls are TRBV2 and TRBJ2-7; D may be TRBD1 (6 bases). V was clipped by 8 bases and J by 3 bases, with 17 bases between them. CDR3 length equals 14 residues. Germline V gene lookup returns CDR1 SNHLY and CDR2 FYNNEI. CDR3 sequence (DNA): TGTGCCAGCGGGGGCATCAGGGGAAACTACGAGCAGTACTTC. This gives the protein CASGGIRGNYEQYF.

This rearrangement joins TRBV7-2 to TRBJ2-5; D gene unclear. This CDR3 has 15 residues. The V and J ends lost 5 bases and 5 bases respectively, with 18 bases between them. Germline values: CDR1 SGHTA, CDR2 FQGNSA. The DNA of the CDR3 is TGTGCCAGCAGCCTTTGGCCTGCTACCCGGGAGACCCAGTACTTC. Translating gives CASSLWPATRETQYF.

The V and J genes are TRBV19 and TRBJ1-2, with 8 bases fitting TRBD1. CDR1 and CDR2 from the germline V gene are LNHDA and SQIVND (reference sequence). Trimming took 3 bases from V and 8 from J; bases not matched to a gene: 5. This CDR3 comprises 13 residues. The CDR3 DNA is TGTGCCAGTAGTATGACGACAGGGGACGGCTACACCTTC. Amino acids: CASSMTTGDGYTF. The full variable domain, its missing parts supplied by reference TRBV19 and TRBJ1-2, is DGGITQSPKYLFRKEGQNVTLSCEQNLNHDAMYWYRQDPGQGLRLIYYSQIVNDFQKGDIAEGYSVSREKKESFPLTVTSAQKNPTAFYLCASSMTTGDGYTFGSGTRLTVV.

In DNA, the CDR3 is TGTGCCAGTAGTATAGAGATTACAGGGGTTCCGTTTGGCTACACCTTC. Translated, it gives CASSIEITGVPFGYTF. The chain combines TRBV19 with TRBJ1-2, with 7 bases fitting TRBD1. The CDR3 totals 16 residues. CDR1 and CDR2 (germline): LNHDA, SQIVND (reference sequence). J was trimmed by 7 bases and V by 0 bases; bases with no gene match: 11.

This clone was seen just once. V is TRBV7-8 and J is TRBJ2-7; possible D gene TRBD1, 6 bases. Germline-derived CDR1 and CDR2 are SGHVS and FQNEAQ. This CDR3 has 11 residues. The ends were cut back, 4 bases at V and 11 bases at J, with 12 bases in the middle. Here the CDR3 reads CASSSRDTKYF. CDR3 sequence (DNA): TGTGCCAGCAGCTCCCGGGACACAAAGTACTTC.

The V and J genes are TRBV5-1 and TRBJ2-5; D might be TRBD2 (5 bases). V was pared by 5 bases and J by 1 base, with 15 bases between. Germline V gene lookup returns CDR1 SGHRS and CDR2 YFSETQ. The CDR3 spans 15 residues. CDR3 DNA sequence: TGCGCCAGCAGACTCCCCAGCGGACCCCAAGAGACCCAGTACTTC. It yields the protein CASRLPSGPQETQYF.

V usage is TRBV2 and J usage is TRBJ2-3, with 8 bases that match TRBD2. The germline V gene encodes CDR1 SNHLY and CDR2 FYNNEI. J gave up 2 bases and V 7 bases, and 8 bases lay outside the gene matches. CDR3 length equals 15 residues. This chain's CDR3 is CASNGLAQVTDTQYF. The CDR3 nucleotides are TGTGCCAGCAATGGACTAGCTCAAGTCACAGATACGCAGTATTTT.

V and J are TRBV21-1 and TRBJ1-1. TRBV21-1 is reported as a pseudogene. This CDR3 comprises 15 residues. The DNA of the CDR3 is TGTGCCAGCAGCAAAGGGCTAGGGCCGAACACTGAAGCTTTCTTT. This translates into CASSKGLGPNTEAFF.

This clone occurred once. The chain links TRBV7-8 to TRBJ1-6, with D possibly being TRBD1 (6 bases). This CDR3 spans 17 amino acids. Germline CDR1 and CDR2: SGHVS and FQNEAQ. V lost 0 bases, J lost 9 bases, and 18 bases lay in between. CDR3 bases: TGTGCCAGCAGCTTAGCGCAGTTGCGCCAGGGGACTTCACCCCTCCACTTT. This gives the protein CASSLAQLRQGTSPLHF.